This is a list of T cell receptor beta chains from one sample in a study of T cell responses to AZD1222 COVID-19 vaccine. The repertoire was sequenced with immunoSEQ multiplex PCR; TCRdb's copy has only in-frame clones and lacks some. This sample has 100,000 to 150,000 clones; around 86% occur once, and the top ten carry roughly 1.2%. Sequences were derived from peripheral blood, sampled on day 0 of AZD1222 vaccination. Every receptor here comes from an adult in good health. Both conserved end residues are part of each CDR3. The D gene is left open where the match is weak. Expanded clones are given a class, and other clones once, few, many or no size at all.

v_call	clone_size	d_call	j_call	cdr3_aa	cdr3_nt
TRBV29-1	NA	NA	TRBJ1-2	CSVDMDGGYTF	TGCAGCGTTGACATGGATGGTGGCTACACCTTC
TRBV19	NA	NA	TRBJ1-2	CASTTGGGSGYTF	TGTGCCAGTACCACCGGAGGGGGGAGCGGCTACACCTTC
TRBV3-1/TRBV3-2	once	NA	TRBJ2-3	CASSQASAGSGDTQYF	TGTGCCAGCAGCCAGGCTTCGGCGGGGAGCGGGGATACGCAGTATTTT
TRBV2	NA	NA	TRBJ1-2	CASSEALAGRTYGYTF	TGTGCCAGCAGTGAAGCGCTTGCGGGACGGACCTATGGCTACACCTTC
TRBV4-2	few	NA	TRBJ1-6	CASSHPAGYNSPLHF	TGTGCCAGCAGCCACCCCGCAGGCTATAATTCACCCCTCCACTTT
TRBV19	NA	TRBD2	TRBJ2-7	CASSAGREAYEQYF	TGTGCCAGTAGTGCGGGGAGGGAAGCCTACGAGCAGTACTTC
TRBV4-3	NA	TRBD1	TRBJ1-4	CASSQHPGRGGGEKLFF	TGCGCCAGCAGCCAACACCCCGGCAGGGGGGGAGGGGAAAAACTGTTTTTT
TRBV18	NA	TRBD1	TRBJ2-6	CASQHQGRDRGSGANVLTF	TGTGCCAGCCAACACCAGGGTCGGGACAGGGGGTCTGGGGCCAACGTCCTGACTTTC
TRBV27	NA	NA	TRBJ2-7	CASSSGRNYEQYF	TGTGCCAGCAGTTCGGGACGCAACTACGAGCAGTACTTC
TRBV12-5	NA	NA	TRBJ1-2	CASGLVERGVTRSNYGYTF	TGTGCTAGTGGTTTGGTCGAGAGGGGCGTTACCCGATCTAACTATGGCTACACCTTC
TRBV10-3	NA	TRBD1	TRBJ1-5	CATWGGTGGTYSNQPQHF	TGTGCCACCTGGGGCGGGACAGGGGGCACCTATAGCAATCAGCCCCAGCATTTT
TRBV3-1/TRBV3-2	NA	TRBD1	TRBJ2-1	CASSQAILRGLNNEQFF	TGTGCCAGCAGCCAAGCGATCCTCAGGGGGCTGAACAATGAGCAGTTCTTC
TRBV19	NA	NA	TRBJ1-6	CASSPWEGRNSPLHF	TGTGCCAGTAGCCCCTGGGAGGGGCGTAATTCACCCCTCCACTTT
TRBV11-2	NA	TRBD1	TRBJ2-3	CASSLVTGQGTQYF	TGTGCCAGCAGCTTAGTTACGGGACAGGGAACGCAGTATTTT
TRBV21-1	NA	NA	TRBJ1-5	CASPKVDQQGPNQPQHF	TGTGCCAGCCCAAAGGTGGATCAACAGGGGCCCAATCAGCCCCAGCATTTT
TRBV4-2	NA	NA	TRBJ2-2	CASSQEARGVTGELFF	TGTGCCAGCAGCCAAGAGGCTAGGGGGGTCACCGGGGAGCTGTTTTTT
TRBV10-2	NA	NA	TRBJ1-2	CASSDLGGLPYGYTF	TGCGCCAGCAGTGATCTCGGGGGCCTTCCCTATGGCTACACCTTC
TRBV2	NA	NA	TRBJ2-6	CASRPPGALTSGANVLTF	TGTGCCAGCAGGCCCCCGGGCGCCCTGACCTCTGGGGCCAACGTCCTGACTTTC
TRBV20-1	once	TRBD1	TRBJ1-4	CSAIDRDREYEKLFF	TGCAGTGCTATTGACCGGGACAGGGAATATGAAAAACTGTTTTTT
TRBV12-5	NA	TRBD1	TRBJ1-2	CASGLATGSFGYTF	TGTGCTAGTGGTTTGGCGACAGGGTCGTTCGGCTACACCTTC
TRBV19	NA	NA	TRBJ1-1	CASSIAGRVGETEAFF	TGTGCCAGTAGTATAGCGGGCAGGGTTGGAGAGACTGAAGCTTTCTTT
TRBV7-9	NA	NA	TRBJ2-7	CASSLVPYGESGPYEQYF	TGTGCCAGCAGCTTAGTACCTTACGGAGAATCGGGACCCTACGAGCAGTACTTC
TRBV30	NA	TRBD1	TRBJ2-1	CAGRGQGVINEQFF	TGTGCCGGCCGCGGACAGGGGGTAATCAATGAGCAGTTCTTC
TRBV19	NA	NA	TRBJ1-2	CASSMRRNADTF	TGTGCCAGTAGTATGAGGCGTAACGCGGACACCTTC